Listed below are T cell receptor beta chains from one sample, sequenced in a study of OX40 agonist ivuxolimab in advanced cancers. Sequencing was performed with immunoSEQ multiplex PCR; in TCRdb, only in-frame clones are kept and a portion is missing. The data hold 50,000 to 65,000 clones, with 82% observed a single time. The sequenced sample was CD4+ or CD8+ T cells sorted from blood, obtained in a trial of the OX40 agonist ivuxolimab. Every receptor here comes from an adult with an advanced solid tumor such as melanoma, head and neck, liver or kidney cancer. CDR3s include the opening cysteine and the closing phenylalanine or tryptophan. Each record gives: clone size, D gene, J gene, V gene, CDR3 DNA, CDR3 protein. The D gene is left open where the match is weak. Part of the rows lack a size; the others show once, few, many or a class for expanded clones.

. . TRBJ1-5 TRBV2 TGTGCCGGAGCAGGGGACGGGGATCAGCCCCAGCATTTT CAGAGDGDQPQHF
. . TRBJ2-3 TRBV7-3 TGTGCCAGCAGCTCGGGTACTTATTTCACAGATACGCAGTATTTT CASSSGTYFTDTQYF
. TRBD2 TRBJ2-1 TRBV7-2 TGTGCCAGCAGACCGGGACTAGCTTTCAGTGAGCAGTTCTTC CASRPGLAFSEQFF
few TRBD1 TRBJ2-3 TRBV9 TGTGCCAGCAGCCCAGGACAGGGGACGACAGATACGCAGTATTTT CASSPGQGTTDTQYF
once . TRBJ2-2 TRBV6-5 TGTGCCAGCAGTTATAATCGGTGGAACACCGGGGAGCTGTTTTTT CASSYNRWNTGELFF
. TRBD2 TRBJ2-7 TRBV6-5 TGTGCCAGCAGAGCTAGCGGGACATCCTACGAGCAGTACTTC CASRASGTSYEQYF
once . TRBJ2-3 TRBV11-3 TGTGCCAGCAGCCCTTCGACCTTCACAGATACGCAGTATTTT CASSPSTFTDTQYF
. . TRBJ2-1 TRBV29-1 TGCAGCGGGGGGTTGGGATATGAGCAGTTCTTC CSGGLGYEQFF
. . TRBJ2-7 TRBV6-6 TGTGCCAGCAGTTTCCTGGGCGACGAGCAGTACTTC CASSFLGDEQYF
. . TRBJ2-7 TRBV5-5 TGTGCCAGCAGTTGGGTACAGGGCAACTACGAGCAGTACTTC CASSWVQGNYEQYF
. TRBD1 TRBJ1-6 TRBV6-5 TGTGCCAGCTCTCAACAGGGGGTTCATAATTCACCCCTCCACTTT CASSQQGVHNSPLHF
. TRBD1 TRBJ2-2 TRBV5-4 TGTGCCAGCAGCTTGAGGCAGGGGGTAAAAGGCGGGGAGCTGTTTTTT CASSLRQGVKGGELFF
. TRBD1 TRBJ1-2 TRBV29-1 TGCAGCGCCCGGGACAGGGGATCCCCGTGGAGTGATGGCTACACCTTC CSARDRGSPWSDGYTF
few TRBD2 TRBJ2-3 TRBV2 TGTGCCAGCAGTGAGGGGACTATCACAGATACGCAGTATTTT CASSEGTITDTQYF
. . TRBJ1-2 TRBV7-9 TGTGCCAGCAGCTCAGGACCGGGGCGGGAGGGCTACACCTTC CASSSGPGREGYTF
few TRBD1 TRBJ2-7 TRBV29-1 TGCAGCGTTGACGCCGGACAGGGGATCCCTACCTACGAGCAGTACTTC CSVDAGQGIPTYEQYF
. . TRBJ2-7 TRBV5-1 TGCGCCAGCAGCTTGGGGGCAGTTGGCTACGAGCAGTACTTC CASSLGAVGYEQYF
. TRBD1 TRBJ2-1 TRBV7-6 TGTGCCAGCAGCCCCGACAGGGGAGGTCATGAGCAGTTCTTC CASSPDRGGHEQFF
few . TRBJ1-1 TRBV5-5 TGTGCCAGCAGCTTGGCGGGAATTGAGAACACTGAAGCTTTCTTT CASSLAGIENTEAFF
. . TRBJ2-5 TRBV29-1 TGCAGCGTTCACAGTAAAGAGACCCAGTACTTC CSVHSKETQYF
. . TRBJ2-3 TRBV6-6 TGTGCCAGCAGTCTCACACAGAGCACAGATACGCAGTATTTT CASSLTQSTDTQYF
. . TRBJ1-2 TRBV4-3 TGCGCCAGCAGCCAAGGGTCTCAGGGCTACTATGGCTACACCTTC CASSQGSQGYYGYTF
. . TRBJ1-2 TRBV19 TGTGCCAGTATTGATTGGGGCTCAACTAACTATGGCTACACCTTC CASIDWGSTNYGYTF
. TRBD1 TRBJ2-1 TRBV4-2 TGTGCCAGCAGCCACACCTTCGAACAGGGGAATGAGCAGTTCTTC CASSHTFEQGNEQFF
. . TRBJ2-6 TRBV30 TGTGCCTTTAGGTCTGGGGCCAACGTCCTGACTTTC CAFRSGANVLTF
. . TRBJ1-6 TRBV19 TGTGCCAGAGATTCGGACAGACGAACCTATAATTCACCCCTCCACTTT CARDSDRRTYNSPLHF
. . TRBJ1-1 TRBV6-5 TGTGCCAGCAGTTACGCGGCATTCGTGAACACTGAAGCTTTCTTT CASSYAAFVNTEAFF
. . TRBJ1-2 TRBV30 TGTGCCTGGAGTGGACGGTTCGCTAACTATGGCTACACCTTC CAWSGRFANYGYTF
. . TRBJ2-5 TRBV25-1 TGTGCCAGCGACACTTCTAGCATCCAGACCCAGTACTTC CASDTSSIQTQYF
. . TRBJ1-1 TRBV6-5 TGTGCCAGCAGTTACTTGGGGAAGGGGAACACTGAAGCTTTCTTT CASSYLGKGNTEAFF
. TRBD1 TRBJ2-2 TRBV19 TGTGCCAGTAGGGGACAGGGTTTGGTTACCGGGGAGCTGTTTTTT CASRGQGLVTGELFF
. TRBD1 TRBJ2-5 TRBV15 TGTGCCACCAGCGCCAGACAGGGCGAGACCCAGTACTTC CATSARQGETQYF
. . TRBJ2-1 TRBV27 TGTGCCAGCAGTTTAAGTGGGGTTCTTGTCAATGAGCAGTTCTTC CASSLSGVLVNEQFF
. TRBD2 TRBJ2-1 TRBV6-4 TGTGCCAGCAGTGAGGAGGCGGGGGGGTCCCTCCTCGAGCAGTTCTTC CASSEEAGGSLLEQFF
. . TRBJ1-3 TRBV6-5 TGTGCCAGCAGTTATTATGGATACTCTGGAAACACCATATATTTT CASSYYGYSGNTIYF
. . TRBJ1-1 TRBV10-3 TGTGCCATCAGTTCGGACCGATCGGGGGGGGGAACTGAAGCTTTCTTT CAISSDRSGGGTEAFF
few TRBD1 TRBJ2-1 TRBV7-3 TGTGCCAGCAGCTCGGGACAGGGGACCGCTGGCTATGAGCAGTTCTTC CASSSGQGTAGYEQFF
. TRBD1 TRBJ2-7 TRBV11-1 TGTGCCAGCACCCCGGGGCAGGGGGCGTTTTACGAGCAGTACTTC CASTPGQGAFYEQYF
. TRBD2 TRBJ2-1 TRBV5-1 TGCGCCAGCAGCTCCGGGGGACTAGCTCGTGGCGTACGGCAGTTCTTC CASSSGGLARGVRQFF
. TRBD2 TRBJ2-1 TRBV7-9 TGTGCCAGCAGCTTAGGTGGGAGGGATGAGCAGTTCTTC CASSLGGRDEQFF